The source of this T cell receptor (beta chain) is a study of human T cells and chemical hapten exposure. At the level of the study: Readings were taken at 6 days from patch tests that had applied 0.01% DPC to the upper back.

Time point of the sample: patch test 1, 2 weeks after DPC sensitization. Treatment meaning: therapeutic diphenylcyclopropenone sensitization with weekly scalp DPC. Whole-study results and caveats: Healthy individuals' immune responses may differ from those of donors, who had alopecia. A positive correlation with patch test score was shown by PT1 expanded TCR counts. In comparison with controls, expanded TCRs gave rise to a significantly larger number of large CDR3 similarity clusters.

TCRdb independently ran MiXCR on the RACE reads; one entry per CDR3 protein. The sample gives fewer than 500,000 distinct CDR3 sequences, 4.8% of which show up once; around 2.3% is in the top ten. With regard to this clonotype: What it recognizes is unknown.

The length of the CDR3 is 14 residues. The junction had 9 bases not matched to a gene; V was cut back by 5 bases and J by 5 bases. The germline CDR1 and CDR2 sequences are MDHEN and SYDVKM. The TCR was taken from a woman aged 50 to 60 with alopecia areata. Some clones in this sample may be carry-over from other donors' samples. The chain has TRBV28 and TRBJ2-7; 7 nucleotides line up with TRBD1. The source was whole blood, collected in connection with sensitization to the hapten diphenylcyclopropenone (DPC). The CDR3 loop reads CASSDPGQAHEQYF. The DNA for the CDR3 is TGTGCCAGCAGTGACCCTGGACAGGCCCACGAGCAGTACTTC.